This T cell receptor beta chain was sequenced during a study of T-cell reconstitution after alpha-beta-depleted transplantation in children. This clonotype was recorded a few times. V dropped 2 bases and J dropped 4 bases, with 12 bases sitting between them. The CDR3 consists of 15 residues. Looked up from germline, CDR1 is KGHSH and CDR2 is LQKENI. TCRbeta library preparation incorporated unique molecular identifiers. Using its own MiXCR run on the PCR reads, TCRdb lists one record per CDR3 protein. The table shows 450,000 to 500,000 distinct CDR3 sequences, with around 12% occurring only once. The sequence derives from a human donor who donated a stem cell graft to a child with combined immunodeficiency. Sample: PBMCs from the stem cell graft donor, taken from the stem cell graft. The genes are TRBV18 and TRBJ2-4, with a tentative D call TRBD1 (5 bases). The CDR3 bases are TGTGCCAGCTCACCAGGAGAGACAGTAAAAAACATTCAGTACTTC. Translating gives CASSPGETVKNIQYF.